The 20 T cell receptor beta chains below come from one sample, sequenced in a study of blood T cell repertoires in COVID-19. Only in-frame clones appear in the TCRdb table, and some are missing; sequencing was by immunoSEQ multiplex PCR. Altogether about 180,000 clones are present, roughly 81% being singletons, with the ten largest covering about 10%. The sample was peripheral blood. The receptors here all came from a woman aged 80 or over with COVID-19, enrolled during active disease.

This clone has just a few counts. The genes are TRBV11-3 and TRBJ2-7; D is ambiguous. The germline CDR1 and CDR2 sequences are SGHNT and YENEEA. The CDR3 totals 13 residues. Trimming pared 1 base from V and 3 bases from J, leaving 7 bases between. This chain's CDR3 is CASSLGVNYEQYF. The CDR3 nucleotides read TGTGCCAGCAGCTTAGGCGTAAACTACGAGCAGTACTTC.

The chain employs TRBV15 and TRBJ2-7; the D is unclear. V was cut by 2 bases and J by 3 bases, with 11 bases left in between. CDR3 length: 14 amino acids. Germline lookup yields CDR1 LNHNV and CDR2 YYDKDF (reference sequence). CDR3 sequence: CATSRNRFHYEQYF. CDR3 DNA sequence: TGTGCCACCAGCAGAAATAGATTTCACTACGAGCAGTACTTC.

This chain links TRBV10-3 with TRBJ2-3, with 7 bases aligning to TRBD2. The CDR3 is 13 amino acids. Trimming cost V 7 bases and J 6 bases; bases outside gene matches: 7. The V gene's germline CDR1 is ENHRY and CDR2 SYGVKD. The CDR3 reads CAIKGSGDDTQYF. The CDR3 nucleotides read TGTGCCATCAAAGGGAGCGGGGATGATACGCAGTATTTT.

The DNA of the CDR3 is TGTGCCACCAGCAGAGTCTTGGCAGTAGGCGGTCAGCCCCAGCATTTT. As protein: CATSRVLAVGGQPQHF. The V gene is TRBV15, the J gene TRBJ1-5; D not resolved. This CDR3 spans 16 amino acids. The germline V and J ends were trimmed by 1 base and 6 bases, with 16 bases remaining between them. Germline CDR1 reads LNHNV; CDR2 reads YYDKDF (reference sequence).

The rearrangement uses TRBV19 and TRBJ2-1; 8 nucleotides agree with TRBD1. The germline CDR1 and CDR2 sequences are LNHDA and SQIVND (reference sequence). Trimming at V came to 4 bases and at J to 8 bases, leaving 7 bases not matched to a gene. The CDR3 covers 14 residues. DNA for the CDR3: TGTGCCAGTAGTACCCTAGACAGGGGCCATGAGCAGTTCTTC. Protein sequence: CASSTLDRGHEQFF.

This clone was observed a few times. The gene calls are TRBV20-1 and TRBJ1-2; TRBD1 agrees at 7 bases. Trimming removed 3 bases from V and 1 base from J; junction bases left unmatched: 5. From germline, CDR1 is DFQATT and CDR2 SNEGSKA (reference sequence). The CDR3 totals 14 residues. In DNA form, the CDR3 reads TGCAGTGCTAGTGACAGGGCACGTAACTATGGCTACACCTTC. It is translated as CSASDRARNYGYTF.

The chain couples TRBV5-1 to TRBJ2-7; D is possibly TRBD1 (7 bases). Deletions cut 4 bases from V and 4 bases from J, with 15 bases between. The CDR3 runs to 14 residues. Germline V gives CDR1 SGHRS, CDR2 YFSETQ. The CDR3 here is CASSPQGGGYEQYF. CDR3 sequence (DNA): TGCGCCAGCAGCCCCCAGGGGGGTGGATACGAGCAGTACTTC. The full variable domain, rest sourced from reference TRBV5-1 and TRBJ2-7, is KAGVTQTPRYLIKTRGQQVTLSCSPISGHRSVSWYQQTPGQGLQFLFEYFSETQRNKGNFPGRFSGRQFSNSRSEMNVSTLELGDSALYLCASSPQGGGYEQYFGPGTRLTVT.

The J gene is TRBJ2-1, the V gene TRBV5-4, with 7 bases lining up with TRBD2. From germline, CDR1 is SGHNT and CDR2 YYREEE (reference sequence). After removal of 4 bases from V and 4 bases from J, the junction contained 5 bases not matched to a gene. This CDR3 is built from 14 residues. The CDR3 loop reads CASSGGGTYNEQFF. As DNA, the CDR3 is TGTGCCAGCAGCGGCGGGGGTACATACAATGAGCAGTTCTTC.

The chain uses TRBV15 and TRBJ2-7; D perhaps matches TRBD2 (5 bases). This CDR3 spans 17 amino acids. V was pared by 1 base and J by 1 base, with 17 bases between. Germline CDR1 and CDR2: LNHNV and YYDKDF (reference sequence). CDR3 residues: CATSRGLRSGFSYEQYF. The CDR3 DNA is TGTGCCACCAGCAGAGGCCTTCGGAGCGGATTTTCCTACGAGCAGTACTTC. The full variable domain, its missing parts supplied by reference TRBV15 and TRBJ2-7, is DAMVIQNPRYQVTQFGKPVTLSCSQTLNHNVMYWYQQKSSQAPKLLFHYYDKDFNNEADTPDNFQSRRPNTSFCFLDIRSPGLGDTAMYLCATSRGLRSGFSYEQYFGPGTRLTVT.

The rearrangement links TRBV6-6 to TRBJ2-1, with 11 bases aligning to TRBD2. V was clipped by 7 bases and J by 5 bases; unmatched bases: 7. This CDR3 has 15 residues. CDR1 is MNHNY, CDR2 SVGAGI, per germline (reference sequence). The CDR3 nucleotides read TGTGCCAGCATAGGTAGCGGGAGGGCTAACAATGAGCAGTTCTTC. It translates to CASIGSGRANNEQFF.

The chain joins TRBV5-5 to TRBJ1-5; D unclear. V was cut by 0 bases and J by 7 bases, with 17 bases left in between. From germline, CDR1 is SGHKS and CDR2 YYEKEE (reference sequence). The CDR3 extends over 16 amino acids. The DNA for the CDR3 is TGTGCCAGCAGCTTGGGGGCTGGCCCTCCCGAACAGCCCCAGCATTTT. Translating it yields CASSLGAGPPEQPQHF.

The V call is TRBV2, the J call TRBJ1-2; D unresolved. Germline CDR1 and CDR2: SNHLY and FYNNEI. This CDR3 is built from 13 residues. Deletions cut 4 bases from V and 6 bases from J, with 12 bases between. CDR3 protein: CASSVRQDDGYTF. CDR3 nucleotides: TGTGCCAGCAGTGTACGTCAGGATGATGGCTACACCTTC.

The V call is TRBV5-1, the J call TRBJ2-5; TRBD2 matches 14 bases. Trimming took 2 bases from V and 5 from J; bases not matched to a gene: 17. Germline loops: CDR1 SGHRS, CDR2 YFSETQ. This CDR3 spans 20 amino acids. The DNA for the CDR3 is TGCGCCAGCAGCTTACACCCGGGACTAGCGGGGGCCTTCAAGTGGGAGACCCAGTACTTC. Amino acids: CASSLHPGLAGAFKWETQYF.

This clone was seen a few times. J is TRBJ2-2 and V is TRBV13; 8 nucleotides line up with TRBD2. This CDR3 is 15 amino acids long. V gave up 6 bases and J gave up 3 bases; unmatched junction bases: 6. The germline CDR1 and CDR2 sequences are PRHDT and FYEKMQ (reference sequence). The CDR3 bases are TGTGCCAGCAGGCCCGGGACTAGAGACACCGGGGAGCTGTTTTTT. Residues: CASRPGTRDTGELFF.

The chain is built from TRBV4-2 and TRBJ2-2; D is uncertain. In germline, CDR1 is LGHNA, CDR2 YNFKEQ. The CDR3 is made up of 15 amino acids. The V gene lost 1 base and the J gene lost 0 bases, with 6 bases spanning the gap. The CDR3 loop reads CASSQGVSNTGELFF. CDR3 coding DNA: TGTGCCAGCAGCCAAGGAGTATCGAACACCGGGGAGCTGTTTTTT.

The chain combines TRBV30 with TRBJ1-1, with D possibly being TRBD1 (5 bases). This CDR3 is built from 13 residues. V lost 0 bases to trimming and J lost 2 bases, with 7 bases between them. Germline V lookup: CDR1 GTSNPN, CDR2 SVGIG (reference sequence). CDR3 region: CAWSVQGNTEAFF. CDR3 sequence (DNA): TGTGCCTGGAGTGTGCAGGGCAACACTGAAGCTTTCTTT.

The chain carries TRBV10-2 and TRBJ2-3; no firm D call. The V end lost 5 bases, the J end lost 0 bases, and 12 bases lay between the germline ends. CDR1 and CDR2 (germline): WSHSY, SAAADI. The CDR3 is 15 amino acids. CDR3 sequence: CASSPTPTSTDTQYF. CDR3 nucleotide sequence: TGCGCCAGCAGTCCCACTCCCACGAGCACAGATACGCAGTATTTT.

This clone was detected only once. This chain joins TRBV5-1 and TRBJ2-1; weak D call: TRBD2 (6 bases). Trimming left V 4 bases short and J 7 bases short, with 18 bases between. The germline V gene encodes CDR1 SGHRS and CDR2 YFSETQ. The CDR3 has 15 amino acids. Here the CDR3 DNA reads TGCGCCAGCAGCCCGTTGGCGGGGCTCGTGAATGAGCAGTTCTTC. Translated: CASSPLAGLVNEQFF.

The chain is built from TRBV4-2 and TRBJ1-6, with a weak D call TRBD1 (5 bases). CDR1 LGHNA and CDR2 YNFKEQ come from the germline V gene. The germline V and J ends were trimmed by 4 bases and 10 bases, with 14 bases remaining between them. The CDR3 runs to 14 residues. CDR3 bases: TGTGCCAGCAGCCGGAGGGGCCTTTGGTCACCCCTCCACTTT. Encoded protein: CASSRRGLWSPLHF.

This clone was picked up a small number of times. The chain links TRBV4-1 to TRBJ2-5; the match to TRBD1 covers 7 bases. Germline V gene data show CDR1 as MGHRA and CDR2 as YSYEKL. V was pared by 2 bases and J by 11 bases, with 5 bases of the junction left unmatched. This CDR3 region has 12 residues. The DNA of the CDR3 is TGCGCCAGCAGCCAACTAGGGACAGATCAGTACTTC. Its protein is CASSQLGTDQYF.